This passage covers 26 T cell receptor beta chains from one sample sequenced in a study of blood T cell repertoires in COVID-19. The repertoire was sequenced with immunoSEQ multiplex PCR; TCRdb's copy has only in-frame clones and lacks some. The sample carries some 100,000 clones, roughly 85% recorded once. Sequences were obtained from peripheral blood. These receptors were obtained from a human donor in a cohort sampled during active COVID-19.

The chain combines TRBV2 with TRBJ2-5; D might be TRBD2 (5 bases). CDR1 SNHLY and CDR2 FYNNEI come from the germline V gene. The CDR3 extends over 14 amino acids. V lost 4 bases, J lost 4 bases, and 13 bases lay in between. The CDR3 loop reads CASSVAGGSETQYF. Here the CDR3 DNA reads TGTGCCAGCAGTGTAGCTGGCGGGTCAGAGACCCAGTACTTC. Drawing the rest from reference TRBV2 and TRBJ2-5, the complete variable domain is EPEVTQTPSHQVTQMGQEVILRCVPISNHLYFYWYRQILGQKVEFLVSFYNNEISEKSEIFDDQFSVERPDGSNFTLKIRSTKLEDSAMYFCASSVAGGSETQYFGPGTRLLVL.

The J gene is TRBJ2-2, the V gene TRBV4-1; 12 nucleotides align to TRBD2. Germline lookup yields CDR1 MGHRA and CDR2 YSYEKL. Losses at the gene ends were 5 bases for V and 5 bases for J; bases not matched to a gene: 24. The CDR3 is 22 residues long. The CDR3 is CASSKKSPPSPSGGAWTGELFF. The CDR3 DNA sequence: TGCGCCAGCAGCAAAAAGTCCCCCCCCTCCCCTAGCGGGGGGGCGTGGACCGGGGAGCTGTTTTTT.

The chain couples TRBV9 to TRBJ2-5; the D gene is possibly TRBD2 (6 bases). Germline assignment: CDR1 SGDLS and CDR2 YYNGEE. Trimming shortened V by 4 bases and J by 7 bases, and 17 bases separated the two germline ends. The CDR3 length is 14 residues. The CDR3, as DNA: TGTGCCAGCAGCCCGGGACTGGCCGATGGGACCCAGTACTTC. Protein sequence: CASSPGLADGTQYF.

The chain has TRBV12-5 and TRBJ2-5; 11 nucleotides line up with TRBD1. Germline V gene data show CDR1 as LGHNT and CDR2 as FRNRAP. This CDR3 spans 15 amino acids. Trimming at V came to 6 bases and at J to 4 bases, leaving 7 bases not matched to a gene. CDR3 sequence reads: CASGSGQGARETQYF. Here the CDR3 DNA reads TGTGCTAGTGGGTCTGGACAGGGGGCCCGAGAGACCCAGTACTTC.

This clone has just a few counts. The chain links TRBV7-9 to TRBJ2-2, with TRBD1 as a possible D gene (6 bases). This CDR3 region has 16 residues. Per germline, CDR1 SEHNR and CDR2 FQNEAQ (reference sequence). Trimming took 3 bases from V and 4 from J, leaving 15 bases between them. The CDR3 DNA follows: TGTGCCAGCAGCTTTTGGGGGCAGAAAATCACCGGGGAGCTGTTTTTT. Its translation: CASSFWGQKITGELFF. The entire variable domain, with the rest obtained from reference TRBV7-9 and TRBJ2-2, is as follows: DTGVSQNPRHKITKRGQNVTFRCDPISEHNRLYWYRQTLGQGPEFLTYFQNEAQLEKSRLLSDRFSAERPKGSFSTLEIQRTEQGDSAMYLCASSFWGQKITGELFFGEGSRLTVL.

The chain links TRBV5-1 to TRBJ2-1, with 7 bases aligning to TRBD2. The CDR3 totals 14 residues. Germline CDR1 and CDR2: SGHRS and YFSETQ. V lost 5 bases to trimming and J lost 8 bases; unmatched junction nucleotides: 10. In nucleotides, the CDR3 is TGCGCCAGCAGTTTTGGTCCTAGCGGCGATGAGCAGTTCTTC. This translates into CASSFGPSGDEQFF.

This clone was counted a few times. The chain combines TRBV3-1 (or the pseudogene TRBV3-2) with TRBJ2-2; 10 positions agree with TRBD2. The ends lost 2 bases at V and 7 bases at J; junction bases unmatched: 4. The germline gives CDR1 LGHDT, CDR2 YNNKEL (reference sequence). This CDR3 region has 15 residues. CDR3 protein: CASSQSGRAGGELFF. The CDR3 region has the DNA TGTGCCAGCAGCCAAAGCGGGAGGGCCGGCGGGGAGCTGTTTTTT.

The chain combines TRBV9 with TRBJ1-2; 9 bases are shared with TRBD1. CDR1 is SGDLS, CDR2 YYNGEE, per germline. The J segment lost 7 bases and the V segment lost 0 bases, leaving 10 bases of the junction unmatched. The CDR3 is 16 amino acids. The CDR3 sequence: CASSVGRGTGLSGYTF. In nucleotides, the CDR3 is TGTGCCAGCAGCGTAGGACGAGGGACAGGGCTTTCTGGCTACACCTTC.

This clone appeared once. The chain combines TRBV3-1 (or the pseudogene TRBV3-2) with TRBJ1-6, with D perhaps TRBD1 (6 bases). The CDR3 runs 14 residues. Between the trimmed V and J ends, which lost 1 base and 7 bases, there was a span of 8 bases. Per germline, CDR1 LGHDT and CDR2 YNNKEL (reference sequence). CDR3 amino acids: CASSQGTENSPLHF. The DNA of the CDR3 is TGTGCCAGCAGCCAAGGGACAGAAAATTCACCCCTCCACTTT.

The chain carries TRBV7-9 and TRBJ2-5, with a weak D call TRBD2 (7 bases). The CDR3 length is 16 residues. Trimming left V 0 bases short and J 3 bases short, with 14 bases between. CDR1 and CDR2 from the germline V gene are SEHNR and FQNEAQ (reference sequence). CDR3 loop: CASSLAFRGGKETQYF. CDR3 nucleotide sequence: TGTGCCAGCAGCTTAGCCTTTAGGGGGGGGAAAGAGACCCAGTACTTC.

The genes are TRBV2 and TRBJ1-6; D perhaps matches TRBD1 (5 bases). V was shortened by 4 bases and J by 6 bases, with 10 bases between the two germline ends. CDR1 and CDR2 from the germline V gene are SNHLY and FYNNEI. The CDR3 totals 14 residues. Here the CDR3 reads CASSVAGRNSPLHF. The CDR3 DNA is TGTGCCAGCAGTGTCGCGGGACGTAATTCACCCCTCCACTTT.

This clone was seen more than once but under ten times. The chain links TRBV7-6 to TRBJ2-7; D is uncertain. V lost 5 bases, J lost 3 bases, and 11 bases lay in between. Germline CDR1 reads SGHVS; CDR2 reads FNYEAQ. The CDR3 covers 13 residues. CDR3 DNA: TGTGCCAGCAGCAGAGAGGTAGGCTACGAGCAGTACTTC. Translating it yields CASSREVGYEQYF.

V and J are TRBV9 and TRBJ2-1; 7 bases match TRBD2. This CDR3 spans 16 amino acids. The germline gives CDR1 SGDLS, CDR2 YYNGEE. Losses at the gene ends were 0 bases for V and 8 bases for J; bases not matched to a gene: 11. CDR3 loop: CASSVGPSGGKYEQFF. In DNA, the CDR3 is TGTGCCAGCAGCGTAGGTCCTAGCGGAGGGAAGTATGAGCAGTTCTTC. Full variable domain (remainder filled in from reference TRBV9 and TRBJ2-1): DSGVTQTPKHLITATGQRVTLRCSPRSGDLSVYWYQQSLDQGLQFLIQYYNGEERAKGNILERFSAQQFPDLHSELNLSSLELGDSALYFCASSVGPSGGKYEQFFGPGTRLTVL.

The chain uses TRBV7-8 and TRBJ2-3; tentative D call: TRBD1 (5 bases). Between the trimmed V and J ends, which lost 1 base and 3 bases, there was a span of 11 bases. This CDR3 comprises 15 residues. The V gene's germline CDR1 is SGHVS and CDR2 FQNEAQ. The CDR3 DNA is TGTGCCAGCAGCTTAGGTTCCCAGGGTACAGATACGCAGTATTTT. Protein sequence: CASSLGSQGTDTQYF.

The V and J genes are TRBV5-1 and TRBJ2-5, with a weak D call TRBD1 (6 bases). This CDR3 contains 17 residues. Trimming stripped 4 bases from V and 5 bases from J, with 24 bases between. Germline values: CDR1 SGHRS, CDR2 YFSETQ. In DNA, the CDR3 is TGCGCCAGCAGCGTGTTAATGGGGGCAGGGTCATATGAGACCCAGTACTTC. This codes for CASSVLMGAGSYETQYF. Full variable domain (missing parts from reference TRBV5-1 and TRBJ2-5): KAGVTQTPRYLIKTRGQQVTLSCSPISGHRSVSWYQQTPGQGLQFLFEYFSETQRNKGNFPGRFSGRQFSNSRSEMNVSTLELGDSALYLCASSVLMGAGSYETQYFGPGTRLLVL.

In this sample, this clone turned up once. The J gene is TRBJ1-5, the V gene TRBV19; 8 bases are shared with TRBD1. Germline V gene data show CDR1 as LNHDA and CDR2 as SQIVND (reference sequence). V gave up 8 bases and J gave up 0 bases; unmatched junction bases: 6. The CDR3 loop spans 15 amino acids. CDR3 DNA: TGTGCCAGTCGGGACAGGAGCTATAGCAATCAGCCCCAGCATTTT. Protein: CASRDRSYSNQPQHF.

The V call is TRBV5-6, the J call TRBJ2-7, with 11 bases matching TRBD2. V lost 4 bases and J lost 3; bases outside the gene matches: 3. Germline lookup yields CDR1 SGHDT and CDR2 YYEEEE. The CDR3 has 14 amino acids. CDR3 DNA sequence: TGTGCCAGCAGCCCCGGACTAGCGGGCTACGAGCAGTACTTC. It encodes CASSPGLAGYEQYF. The full variable domain, in which reference TRBV5-6 and TRBJ2-7 provide the parts outside the CDR3, is DAGVTQSPTHLIKTRGQQVTLRCSPKSGHDTVSWYQQALGQGPQFIFQYYEEEERQRGNFPDRFSGHQFPNYSSELNVNALLLGDSALYLCASSPGLAGYEQYFGPGTRLTVT.

The J gene is TRBJ1-6, the V gene TRBV3-1 (or the pseudogene TRBV3-2); no reliable D call. Germline CDR1 reads LGHDT; CDR2 reads YNNKEL (reference sequence). The CDR3 contains 13 residues. V was shortened by 1 base and J by 14 bases, with 12 bases between the two germline ends. CDR3 DNA sequence: TGTGCCAGCAGCCAAGGACTGGCTTTGTCCCTCCACTTT. Protein sequence: CASSQGLALSLHF.

This chain joins TRBV4-1 and TRBJ1-3; D unclear. Trimming stripped 2 bases from V and 4 bases from J, with 12 bases between. The CDR3 loop spans 15 amino acids. The V gene's germline CDR1 is MGHRA and CDR2 YSYEKL. The CDR3, as DNA: TGCGCCAGCAGCCAACCGGGAATCGGCGGAAACACCATATATTTT. It translates to CASSQPGIGGNTIYF.

This chain connects TRBV11-2 to TRBJ2-3; the match to TRBD1 covers 8 bases. CDR3 size: 16 residues. Germline V CDR1 and CDR2: SGHAT, FQNNGV. Germline trimming cut 5 bases from V and 3 bases from J; bases unmatched to any gene: 10. The CDR3 spells CASSNSLGQGTDTQYF. The CDR3 DNA follows: TGTGCCAGCAGCAACTCCCTAGGACAGGGTACAGATACGCAGTATTTT.

V is TRBV12-3 or TRBV12-4 and J is TRBJ2-3; no firm D call. CDR3 length equals 13 residues. Deletions cut 7 bases from V and 2 bases from J, with 10 bases between. In nucleotides, the CDR3 is TGTGCCAGCAAAGCCGCACTCACAGATACGCAGTATTTT. Translation: CASKAALTDTQYF.

This clone was detected only once. The gene calls are TRBV10-1 and TRBJ1-2; D call uncertain. Per the germline V gene, CDR1 is WNHNN and CDR2 is SYGVQD (reference sequence). The CDR3 is 13 amino acids. Deletions cut 0 bases from V and 4 bases from J, with 6 bases between. CDR3 in DNA: TGCGCCAGCAGTGAGTCGGGAGGCTATGGCTACACCTTC. Residues: CASSESGGYGYTF.

The rearrangement joins TRBV5-4 to TRBJ2-5, with 10 positions matching TRBD2. Germline assignment: CDR1 SGHNT and CDR2 YYREEE (reference sequence). This CDR3 is built from 15 residues. V lost 2 bases, J lost 5 bases, and 6 bases stayed unmatched. This CDR3 reads CASSLGGLARETQYF. In nucleotides, the CDR3 is TGTGCCAGCAGCTTAGGGGGACTAGCGAGGGAGACCCAGTACTTC.

The chain has TRBV28 and TRBJ1-1, with D tentatively TRBD1 (5 bases). The germline gives CDR1 MDHEN, CDR2 SYDVKM. V gave up 7 bases and J gave up 7 bases, with 10 bases separating them. The CDR3 is made up of 11 amino acids. CDR3 in DNA: TGTGCCAGCATGGGGCAGGGTGAAGCTTTCTTT. Translated: CASMGQGEAFF.

The CDR3 is CASRTSGGAVHNEQFF. CDR3 bases: TGTGCCAGTCGGACTAGCGGGGGGGCGGTCCACAATGAGCAGTTCTTC. The chain uses TRBV19 and TRBJ2-1; 15 nucleotides match TRBD2. Germline-derived CDR1 and CDR2 are LNHDA and SQIVND (reference sequence). With V trimmed by 8 bases and J by 5 bases, 7 bases remained unmatched. CDR3 length equals 16 residues.

The chain combines TRBV27 with TRBJ2-7; TRBD2 matches 7 bases. V shed 5 bases and J 2 bases; nucleotides not matched to a gene: 12. The length of the CDR3 is 16 residues. Looked up from germline, CDR1 is MNHEY and CDR2 is SMNVEV (reference sequence). CDR3 protein: CASSRSPGGRAYEQYF. The DNA of the CDR3 is TGTGCCAGCAGTCGCAGCCCGGGGGGTCGGGCCTACGAGCAGTACTTC.